The rows below give T cell receptor beta chains drawn from one sample of a study of cytomegalovirus exposure and HLA in healthy donors. Sequencing was performed with immunoSEQ multiplex PCR; in TCRdb, only in-frame clones are kept and a portion is missing. The sample shows 100,000 or so clones, roughly 82% of them seen only once. Sequencing input: PBMCs. These TCRs come from a man aged 35-49 years in good health and CMV-seropositive. Each CDR3 is given with its conserved first and last residue. D genes are given only for firm matches.

d_call cdr3_length v_call cdr3_aa
- 16 TRBV7-6 CASSLDRHYSYNEQFF
- 10 TRBV28 CASSHYEQYF
TRBD1 15 TRBV5-4 CASSLGQGGGYGYTF
TRBD1 15 TRBV7-2 CASSWDRGVNQPQHF
TRBD2 18 TRBV5-8 CASSREQTSGGWRDTQYF
TRBD2 18 TRBV4-1 CASSQRLAGGPLGGTQYF
- 13 TRBV11-3 CASSLGSESELFF
TRBD1 15 TRBV2 CASSMDRTSNQPQHF
TRBD1 15 TRBV6-1 CASSEEGQGWTEAFF
- 12 TRBV7-8 CASSPDSHEQYF
TRBD2 16 TRBV7-2 CASSYTVGGGEETQYF
- 14 TRBV2 CASSEGTPGNTIYF
TRBD1 14 TRBV6-1 CASSVGQNQETQYF
TRBD2 19 TRBV28 CASSWAGGTRGGLINEQFF
- 14 TRBV5-1 CASSLSGESDTQYF
- 14 TRBV7-9 CASSVPRPGEKLFF
TRBD1 15 TRBV19 CASSNARDRYNEQFF
TRBD1 17 TRBV2 CASSGTETMGNTGELFF
TRBD1 15 TRBV11-3 CASGEGGVGTGELFF
- 14 TRBV4-2 CASSQGRDTYEQYF
- 16 TRBV9 CASSVVGAVGPEKLFF
- 13 TRBV5-1 CASTTGIGYEQYF
TRBD2 15 TRBV6-4 CASSDSAGSYNEQFF
TRBD2 14 TRBV18 CASSPSGGQETQYF
TRBD1 17 TRBV28 CASTLPTSWDRESEQFF
- 14 TRBV6-5 CASRTRGPSYEQYF
TRBD1 16 TRBV6-6 CASSPGQGTTNEKLFF
- 12 TRBV10-3 CAIKGDGTEAFF
- 15 TRBV7-2 CASSSWVGANSPLHF
TRBD1 14 TRBV11-2 CASSFRDRNTEAFF
TRBD2 15 TRBV6-5 CASSRAGGPSDTQYF
- 12 TRBV5-1 CASSLAGYEAFF
- 15 TRBV4-3 CASSPFPGVNTEAFF
- 15 TRBV18 CASSPEGLSSYEQYF
- 15 TRBV5-4 CASSLAMGEGEKLFF
TRBD2 15 TRBV4-3 CASRVASGGEETQYF
- 11 TRBV6-5 CASSYTETQYF
- 14 TRBV19 CASSIEQLNTEAFF
- 13 TRBV6-1 CASSEQDSYEQYF
- 20 TRBV7-2 CASSLAGSSLEISGANGLTF
- 15 TRBV15 CATSKGLNSNQPQHF